This T cell receptor beta chain was recovered during a study of T cells in Graves' hyperthyroidism and ophthalmopathy. Germline lookup yields CDR1 SNHLY and CDR2 FYNNEI. V lost 2 bases to trimming and J lost 8 bases; unmatched junction nucleotides: 20. The CDR3 runs 18 residues. This clonotype came up many times. RNA transcripts yielded amplified TCR beta CDR3 regions. The study used the HTBI primer set for a first-round RT-PCR of the TCR CDR3. Using its own MiXCR run on the multiplex PCR reads, TCRdb lists one record per CDR3 protein. The table includes hundreds of thousands of distinct CDR3 sequences, 15% to 17% detected once. A patient was excluded if there was uncontrolled infection, other autoimmune disease, pregnancy or lactation. PBMCs came from 9 to 10 ml fresh peripheral blood.

Specimen: blood. The source is a woman younger than 35 with Graves' hyperthyroidism that later progressed to Graves' ophthalmopathy. The chain has TRBV2 and TRBJ1-2, with 7 bases identical to TRBD1. Here the CDR3 reads CASSEFVRDSTPGRGYTF. CDR3 DNA: TGTGCCAGCAGTGAATTCGTTCGGGACAGTACCCCCGGGAGAGGCTACACCTTC.